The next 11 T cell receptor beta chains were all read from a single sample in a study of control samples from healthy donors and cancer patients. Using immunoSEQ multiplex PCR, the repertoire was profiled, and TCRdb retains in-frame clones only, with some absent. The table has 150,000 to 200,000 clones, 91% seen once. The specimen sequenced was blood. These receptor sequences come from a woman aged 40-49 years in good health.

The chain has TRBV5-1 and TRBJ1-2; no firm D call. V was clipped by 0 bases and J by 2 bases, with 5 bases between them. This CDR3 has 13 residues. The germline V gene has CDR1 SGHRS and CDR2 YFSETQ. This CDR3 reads CASSLDANYGYTF. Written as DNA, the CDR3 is TGCGCCAGCAGCTTGGACGCAAACTATGGCTACACCTTC.

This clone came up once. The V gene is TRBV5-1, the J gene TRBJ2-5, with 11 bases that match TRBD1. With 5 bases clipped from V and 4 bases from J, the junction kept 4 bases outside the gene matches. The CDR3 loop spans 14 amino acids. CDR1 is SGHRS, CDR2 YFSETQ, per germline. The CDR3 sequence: CASSVGTGGETQYF. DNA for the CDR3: TGCGCCAGCAGTGTCGGGACAGGGGGAGAGACCCAGTACTTC. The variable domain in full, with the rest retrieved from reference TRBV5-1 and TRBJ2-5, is KAGVTQTPRYLIKTRGQQVTLSCSPISGHRSVSWYQQTPGQGLQFLFEYFSETQRNKGNFPGRFSGRQFSNSRSEMNVSTLELGDSALYLCASSVGTGGETQYFGPGTRLLVL.

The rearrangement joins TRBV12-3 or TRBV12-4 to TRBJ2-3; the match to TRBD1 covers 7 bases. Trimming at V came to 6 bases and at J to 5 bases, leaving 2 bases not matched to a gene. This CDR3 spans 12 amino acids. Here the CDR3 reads CASRRQGDTQYF. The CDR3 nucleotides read TGTGCCAGCAGGCGACAGGGAGATACGCAGTATTTT.

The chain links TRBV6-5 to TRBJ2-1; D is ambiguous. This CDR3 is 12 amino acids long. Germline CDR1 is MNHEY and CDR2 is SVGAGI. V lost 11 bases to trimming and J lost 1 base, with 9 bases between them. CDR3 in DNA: TGTGCCGGAGAAGGATCCTACAATGAGCAGTTCTTC. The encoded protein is CAGEGSYNEQFF.

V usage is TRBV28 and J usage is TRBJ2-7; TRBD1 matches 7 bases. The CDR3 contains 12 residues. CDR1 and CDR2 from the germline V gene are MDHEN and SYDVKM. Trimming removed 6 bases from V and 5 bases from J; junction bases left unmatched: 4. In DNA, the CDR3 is TGTGCCAGCAGCGACAGGGTTCACGAGCAGTACTTC. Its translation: CASSDRVHEQYF.

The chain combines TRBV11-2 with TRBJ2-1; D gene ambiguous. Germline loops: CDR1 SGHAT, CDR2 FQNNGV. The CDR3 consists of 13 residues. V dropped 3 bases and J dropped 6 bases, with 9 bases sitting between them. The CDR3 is CASSFLDSNEQFF. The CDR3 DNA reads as TGTGCCAGCAGCTTTCTAGATAGCAATGAGCAGTTCTTC. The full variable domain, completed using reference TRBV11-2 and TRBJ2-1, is EAGVAQSPRYKIIEKRQSVAFWCNPISGHATLYWYQQILGQGPKLLIQFQNNGVVDDSQLPKDRFSAERLKGVDSTLKIQPAKLEDSAVYLCASSFLDSNEQFFGPGTRLTVL.

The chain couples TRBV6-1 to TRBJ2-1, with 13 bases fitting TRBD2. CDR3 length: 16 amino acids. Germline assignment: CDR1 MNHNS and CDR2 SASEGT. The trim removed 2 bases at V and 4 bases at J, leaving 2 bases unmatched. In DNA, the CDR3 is TGTGCCAGCAGTGAAAGGACTAGCGGGGGATACAATGAGCAGTTCTTC. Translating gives CASSERTSGGYNEQFF.

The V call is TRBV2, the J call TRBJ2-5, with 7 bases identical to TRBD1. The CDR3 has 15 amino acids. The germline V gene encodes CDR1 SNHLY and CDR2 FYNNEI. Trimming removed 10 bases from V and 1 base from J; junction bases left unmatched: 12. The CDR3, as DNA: TGTGCCACCTCCGGGACAGCAAGTTTCCAAGAGACCCAGTACTTC. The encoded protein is CATSGTASFQETQYF.

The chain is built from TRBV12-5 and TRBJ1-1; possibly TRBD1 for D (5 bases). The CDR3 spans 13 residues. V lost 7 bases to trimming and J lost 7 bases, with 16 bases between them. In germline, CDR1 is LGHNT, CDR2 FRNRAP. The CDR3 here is CASAEPGRLEAFF. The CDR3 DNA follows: TGTGCTAGTGCCGAACCGGGACGTCTTGAAGCTTTCTTT.

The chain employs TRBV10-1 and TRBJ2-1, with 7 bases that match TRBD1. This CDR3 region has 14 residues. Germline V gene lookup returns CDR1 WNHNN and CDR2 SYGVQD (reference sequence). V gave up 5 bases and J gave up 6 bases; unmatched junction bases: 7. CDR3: CASSRDSRGNEQFF. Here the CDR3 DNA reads TGCGCCAGCAGTCGGGACAGTAGGGGCAATGAGCAGTTCTTC.

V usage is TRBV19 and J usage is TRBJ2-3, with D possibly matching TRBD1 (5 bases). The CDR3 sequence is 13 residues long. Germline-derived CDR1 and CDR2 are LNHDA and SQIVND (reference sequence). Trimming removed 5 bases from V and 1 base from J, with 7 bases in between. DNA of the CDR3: TGTGCCAGTAGTCCGACAGGCACAGATACGCAGTATTTT. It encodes CASSPTGTDTQYF.